These 22 T cell receptor beta chains came from one sample sequenced in a study of blood T cells in healthy people across ages. Then a second PCR, running roughly 7 to 11 cycles, was carried out with a sample-barcoded 5' primer and a J-beta primer mix. TCRdb passed the 5' RACE reads through MiXCR, listing each CDR3 protein once. This table holds over a million distinct CDR3 sequences, 42% found once. Sequenced: blood. Receptors were obtained from a woman between 18 and 30 years old in good health.

This clonotype was detected only a few times. V is TRBV7-2 and J is TRBJ2-7, with D hard to call. Trimming left V 5 bases short and J 7 bases short, with 15 bases between. CDR3 length: 13 residues. Per germline, CDR1 SGHTA and CDR2 FQGNSA. The CDR3 region is CASSPPGFREQYF. As DNA, the CDR3 is TGTGCCAGCAGCCCCCCCGGCTTTAGGGAGCAGTACTTC. Based on the CDR3 plus reference TRBV7-2 and TRBJ2-7, the full variable domain is GAGVSQSPSNKVTEKGKDVELRCDPISGHTALYWYRQSLGQGLEFLIYFQGNSAPDKSGLPSDRFSAERTGGSVSTLTIQRTQQEDSAVYLCASSPPGFREQYFGPGTRLTVT.

This clonotype was counted only a few times. The junction does not match germline at one end; this may be a read error. The V call is TRBV11-2, the J call TRBJ2-7; tentatively, D is TRBD2 (6 bases). The germline CDR1 and CDR2 sequences are SGHAT and FQNNGV. The CDR3 spans 14 residues. CDR3 residues: CTSREAFGTYEQYF. Written as DNA, the CDR3 is TGTACCAGCAGGGAGGCGTTTGGAACCTACGAGCAGTACTTC.

CDR3 residues: CASSPKYQYIKQTGQNTGELFF. The CDR3, as DNA: TGTGCCAGCAGCCCTAAGTACCAATACATCAAGCAGACGGGACAGAACACCGGGGAGCTGTTTTTT. This chain joins TRBV11-2 and TRBJ2-2, with D possibly matching TRBD1 (6 bases). This CDR3 is built from 22 residues. CDR1 is SGHAT, CDR2 FQNNGV, per germline. Trimming pared 5 bases from V and 1 base from J, leaving 32 bases between.

The chain recombines TRBV27 with TRBJ1-5, with D hard to call. V lost 4 bases and J 4 bases, leaving 11 bases between the germline ends. Germline V lookup: CDR1 MNHEY, CDR2 SMNVEV (reference sequence). CDR3 length equals 14 residues. CDR3 region: CASSSRTTNQPQHF. CDR3 bases: TGTGCCAGCAGTTCCCGAACTACAAATCAGCCCCAGCATTTT.

A few counts support this clonotype. The rearrangement links TRBV9 to TRBJ1-1; 7 bases line up with TRBD1. V shed 0 bases, J shed 5 bases, and the junction held 7 bases outside the gene matches. Germline-derived CDR1 and CDR2 are SGDLS and YYNGEE. The CDR3 runs 15 residues. The CDR3 sequence: CASSVAATGQTEAFF. Written as DNA, the CDR3 is TGTGCCAGCAGCGTAGCGGCGACAGGGCAAACTGAAGCTTTCTTT.

There are many counts of this clonotype. J is TRBJ1-2 and V is TRBV7-2; 9 bases map to TRBD1. The germline gives CDR1 SGHTA, CDR2 FQGNSA. Trimming at V came to 4 bases and at J to 4 bases, leaving 4 bases not matched to a gene. The length of the CDR3 is 14 residues. The CDR3 spells CASSSGQGPYGYTF. CDR3 DNA: TGTGCCAGCAGCTCAGGACAGGGGCCCTATGGCTACACCTTC.

V gene TRBV18 combines with J gene TRBJ2-7; 10 nucleotides match TRBD2. The J call is in doubt because the DNA end fits TRBJ2-5 better. Germline V gene lookup returns CDR1 KGHSH and CDR2 LQKENI. CDR3 length: 16 residues. CDR3 nucleotides: TGTGCCAGCTCAACCATGTCAGCGGGAGGGCGAGAGACCCAGTACTTC. The encoded protein is CASSTMSAGGRETQYF.

The rearrangement links TRBV7-3 to TRBJ2-3; 7 bases line up with TRBD2. Germline V CDR1 and CDR2: SGHTA, FQGTGA. V shed 1 base, J shed 2 bases, and the junction held 6 bases outside the gene matches. This CDR3 has 16 residues. CDR3 in amino acids: CASSLKPSGLTDTQYF. As DNA, the CDR3 is TGTGCCAGCAGCTTAAAGCCTAGCGGACTCACAGATACGCAGTATTTT. Complete variable domain (other parts from reference TRBV7-3 and TRBJ2-3): GAGVSQTPSNKVTEKGKYVELRCDPISGHTALYWYRQSLGQGPEFLIYFQGTGAADDSGLPNDRFFAVRPEGSVSTLKIQRTERGDSAVYLCASSLKPSGLTDTQYFGPGTRLTVL.

The J gene is TRBJ2-3, the V gene TRBV10-3; 9 bases agree with TRBD2. CDR1 is ENHRY and CDR2 is SYGVKD in the germline V gene. V dropped 0 bases and J dropped 5; count of bases not matched to a gene: 9. CDR3 size: 17 residues. In DNA form, the CDR3 reads TGTGCCATCAGTGAGTCTCGAGGCGGGGGGGCGGAAGATACGCAGTATTTT. Its translation: CAISESRGGGAEDTQYF.

Concerning this clonotype itself: A junction boundary mismatches the germline segment, possibly from a read error. This rearrangement joins TRBV12-5 to TRBJ1-1, with TRBD1 matching 7 bases. The CDR3 runs 15 residues. CDR1 is LGHNT, CDR2 FRNRAP, per germline. The chain's CDR3 is CPSGFFTDRADEAFF. Here the CDR3 DNA reads TGTCCTAGTGGTTTCTTCACAGACAGGGCGGATGAAGCTTTCTTT.

This clonotype occurred a few times. The rearrangement joins TRBV11-2 to TRBJ2-1; 7 positions match TRBD2. The J segment lost 9 bases and the V segment lost 2 bases, leaving 7 bases of the junction unmatched. Germline loops: CDR1 SGHAT, CDR2 FQNNGV. The CDR3 spans 14 residues. The CDR3 protein is CASSLTREIGEQFF. The CDR3 region has the DNA TGTGCCAGCAGCTTAACGCGGGAGATCGGTGAGCAGTTCTTC. Full variable domain (rest looked up from reference TRBV11-2 and TRBJ2-1): EAGVAQSPRYKIIEKRQSVAFWCNPISGHATLYWYQQILGQGPKLLIQFQNNGVVDDSQLPKDRFSAERLKGVDSTLKIQPAKLEDSAVYLCASSLTREIGEQFFGPGTRLTVL.

This clonotype was seen repeatedly, ten times or more. This chain links TRBV10-3 with TRBJ2-7, with D perhaps matching TRBD2 (6 bases). V gave up 0 bases and J gave up 4 bases, with 13 bases separating them. This CDR3 is built from 15 residues. Germline values: CDR1 ENHRY, CDR2 SYGVKD. This CDR3 reads CAISESKGSGYEQYF. In DNA form, the CDR3 reads TGTGCCATCAGTGAGTCGAAGGGTAGCGGTTACGAGCAGTACTTC.

The sample holds a few counts of this clonotype. This chain connects TRBV6-6 to TRBJ1-4; D uncertain. CDR1 and CDR2 (germline): MNHNY, SVGAGI (reference sequence). The V end lost 8 bases, the J end lost 8 bases, and 15 bases lay between the germline ends. This CDR3 region has 13 residues. The CDR3 nucleotides are TGTGCCAGCCGGGCTTTCGATTACGAAAAACTGTTTTTT. It translates to CASRAFDYEKLFF.

This clonotype was seen many times. The chain links TRBV13 to TRBJ1-1, with unresolved D. The germline CDR1 and CDR2 sequences are PRHDT and FYEKMQ (reference sequence). Trimming removed 1 base at V and 5 bases at J, with 8 bases between. The length of the CDR3 is 13 residues. In DNA, the CDR3 is TGTGCCAGCAGCTTAGAGAGTGGAACTGAAGCTTTCTTT. Translated: CASSLESGTEAFF.

The chain carries TRBV3-1 and TRBJ2-3; the match to TRBD1 covers 7 bases. The CDR3 spans 19 residues. The V and J ends lost 1 base and 0 bases, in that order; junction bases with no gene match: 13. CDR1 is LGHDT, CDR2 YNNKEL, per germline (reference sequence). The CDR3 spells CASSQVLDGVRGSTDTQYF. The CDR3 DNA reads TGTGCCAGCAGCCAAGTCCTAGACGGGGTCAGGGGGAGCACAGATACGCAGTATTTT.

V is TRBV19 and J is TRBJ1-1, with D unresolved. V gave up 2 bases and J gave up 6 bases, with 7 bases separating them. The CDR3 runs 12 residues. The germline CDR1 and CDR2 sequences are LNHDA and SQIVND (reference sequence). CDR3 protein: CASSIQLSEAFF. The CDR3 nucleotides are TGTGCCAGTAGTATACAGTTATCTGAAGCTTTCTTT.

This clonotype came up a few times. This chain uses TRBV6-2 or TRBV6-3 with TRBJ2-3, with unresolved D. CDR3 length: 11 amino acids. Germline assignment: CDR1 MNHEY and CDR2 SVGEGT. V lost 10 bases and J lost 4, with 9 bases in between. CDR3 region: CAIRNSDTQYF. The CDR3 coding sequence is TGTGCCATCCGCAATTCAGATACGCAGTATTTT.

V and J are TRBV3-1 and TRBJ2-1; TRBD2 agrees at 7 bases. Germline CDR1 and CDR2: LGHDT and YNNKEL (reference sequence). V shed 3 bases and J 3 bases; nucleotides not matched to a gene: 8. The CDR3 consists of 16 residues. CDR3 nucleotide sequence: TGTGCCAGCAGCCAGGCCTCGGGGACTATCTACAATGAGCAGTTCTTC. This translates into CASSQASGTIYNEQFF.

The CDR3 DNA is TGTGCCAGCTCACCGGACCTGCGGTCCTATGGCTACACCTTC. Protein product: CASSPDLRSYGYTF. This chain connects TRBV18 to TRBJ1-2; no clear D gene. CDR1 is KGHSH and CDR2 is LQKENI in the germline V gene. V shed 3 bases and J shed 4 bases, with 12 bases lying between them. This CDR3 region has 14 residues.

The chain links TRBV12-3 or TRBV12-4 to TRBJ2-1; 7 bases match TRBD2. V was pared by 3 bases and J by 2 bases, with 4 bases of the junction left unmatched. The CDR3 has 15 amino acids. Written as DNA, the CDR3 is TGTGCCAGCAGTTTCGTCGGGACTACCTACAATGAGCAGTTCTTC. Translating gives CASSFVGTTYNEQFF.

The chain combines TRBV10-3 with TRBJ2-2, with 12 bases lining up with TRBD1. CDR3 length equals 16 residues. J gave up 7 bases and V 3 bases, and 6 bases lay outside the gene matches. Germline V CDR1 and CDR2: ENHRY, SYGVKD. In DNA, the CDR3 is TGTGCCATCAGTGATACCGGGACAGGGGGCATCGGGGAGCTGTTTTTT. Protein: CAISDTGTGGIGELFF.

V is TRBV14 and J is TRBJ2-4, with D possibly being TRBD2 (5 bases). Between the trimmed V and J ends, which lost 0 bases and 13 bases, there was a span of 13 bases. The CDR3 runs 13 residues. Per the germline V gene, CDR1 is SGHDN and CDR2 is FVKESK. The CDR3 nucleotides are TGTGCCAGCAGCCAAGACAGAGGGCTTGGGCAGTACTTC. The encoded protein is CASSQDRGLGQYF.